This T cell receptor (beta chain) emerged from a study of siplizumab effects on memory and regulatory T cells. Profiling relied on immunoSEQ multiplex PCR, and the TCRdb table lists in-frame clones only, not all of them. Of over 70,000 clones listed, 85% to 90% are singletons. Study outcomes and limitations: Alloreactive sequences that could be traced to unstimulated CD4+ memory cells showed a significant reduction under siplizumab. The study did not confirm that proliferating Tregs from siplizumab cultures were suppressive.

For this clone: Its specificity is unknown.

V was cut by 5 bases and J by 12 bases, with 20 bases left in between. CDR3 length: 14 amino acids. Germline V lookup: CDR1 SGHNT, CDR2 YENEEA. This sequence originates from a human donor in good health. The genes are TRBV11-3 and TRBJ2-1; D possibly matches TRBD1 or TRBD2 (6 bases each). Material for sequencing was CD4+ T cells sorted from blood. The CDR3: CASSPGGGRDGQFF. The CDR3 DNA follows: TGTGCCAGCAGCCCAGGAGGGGGGCGGGATGGGCAGTTCTTC.